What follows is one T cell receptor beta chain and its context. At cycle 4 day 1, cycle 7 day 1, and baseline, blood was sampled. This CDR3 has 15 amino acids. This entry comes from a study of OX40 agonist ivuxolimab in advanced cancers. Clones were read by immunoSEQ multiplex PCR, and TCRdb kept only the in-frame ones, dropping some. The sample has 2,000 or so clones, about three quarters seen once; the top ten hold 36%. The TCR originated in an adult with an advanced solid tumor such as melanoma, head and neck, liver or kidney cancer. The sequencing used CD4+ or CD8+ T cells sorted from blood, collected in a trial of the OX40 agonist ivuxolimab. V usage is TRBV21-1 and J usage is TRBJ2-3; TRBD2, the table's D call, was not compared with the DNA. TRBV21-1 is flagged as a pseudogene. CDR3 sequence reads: CASSKAREGTDTQYF. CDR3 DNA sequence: TGTGCCAGCAGCAAAGCGCGGGAGGGCACAGATACGCAGTATTTT.